One and the same sample provided the 8 T cell receptor beta chains below, sequenced in a study of OX40 agonist ivuxolimab in advanced cancers. Assay: immunoSEQ multiplex PCR; the TCRdb copy retains only in-frame clones and omits some. The table shows over 90,000 clones, with 86% occurring only once. The source material was CD4+ or CD8+ T cells sorted from blood, sampled in a trial of the OX40 agonist ivuxolimab. The receptors originated from an adult with an advanced solid tumor such as melanoma, head and neck, liver or kidney cancer.

The V gene is TRBV7-9, the J gene TRBJ2-7; the D gene could be TRBD1 or TRBD2 (5 bases each). This CDR3 is built from 15 residues. V lost 5 bases and J 0 bases, leaving 14 bases between the germline ends. Germline-derived CDR1 and CDR2 are SEHNR and FQNEAQ (reference sequence). Written as DNA, the CDR3 is TGTGCCAGCAGCCACCGGGACGGGCCCTCCTACGAGCAGTACTTC. This sequence encodes CASSHRDGPSYEQYF.

This clone was seen more than once but under ten times. The V and J genes are TRBV9 and TRBJ2-7; D call uncertain. This CDR3 region has 15 residues. Trimming removed 0 bases from V and 5 bases from J, with 15 bases in between. From germline, CDR1 is SGDLS and CDR2 YYNGEE. The CDR3: CASSVEGRPRDEQYF. The CDR3 DNA follows: TGTGCCAGCAGCGTAGAAGGCAGGCCTCGGGACGAGCAGTACTTC.

The CDR3 bases are TGTGCCACTAGGCTTGACAGGGTCAACTACGAGCAGTACTTC. Protein: CATRLDRVNYEQYF. The gene calls are TRBV2 and TRBJ2-7; TRBD1 matches 7 bases. The CDR3 contains 14 residues. The germline V gene has CDR1 SNHLY and CDR2 FYNNEI. Losses at the gene ends were 10 bases for V and 3 bases for J; bases not matched to a gene: 12.

This rearrangement joins TRBV4-1 to TRBJ2-5; D is perhaps TRBD2 (6 bases). Trimming cost V 1 base and J 5 bases, with 14 bases left between them. The CDR3 runs 15 residues. Per the germline V gene, CDR1 is MGHRA and CDR2 is YSYEKL. CDR3 in DNA: TGCGCCAGCAGCCAAGTATCAGCGGAGGGGGAGACCCAGTACTTC. Translation: CASSQVSAEGETQYF.

The V gene is TRBV5-3, the J gene TRBJ2-1; TRBD2 matches at 12 bases. TRBV5-3 is an ORF; its function is uncertain. J was trimmed by 13 bases and V by 4 bases; bases with no gene match: 9. CDR3 length: 14 residues. The CDR3 protein is CARSETSGGRGQFF. CDR3 DNA sequence: TGTGCCAGAAGCGAGACTAGCGGGGGCAGGGGACAGTTCTTC.

DNA for the CDR3: TGCGCCAGCAGCTTGGCCTCGCAGACAAGGAGCTCCTACGAGCAGTACTTC. Translating gives CASSLASQTRSSYEQYF. J is TRBJ2-7 and V is TRBV5-1; D gene ambiguous. The germline V gene encodes CDR1 SGHRS and CDR2 YFSETQ. V was cut by 0 bases and J by 0 bases, with 16 bases left in between. This CDR3 is 17 amino acids long.

This clone was seen only once. The rearrangement joins TRBV7-8 to TRBJ2-7; 8 bases line up with TRBD1. Germline V gives CDR1 SGHVS, CDR2 FQNEAQ. V lost 5 bases and J lost 7; bases outside the gene matches: 10. This CDR3 contains 14 residues. CDR3 in amino acids: CASSPRDRLSEQYF. DNA for the CDR3: TGTGCCAGCAGCCCCCGGGACAGGTTAAGTGAGCAGTACTTC.

With respect to this clone: An end of the junction differs from the germline gene, which may be a read error. The V and J genes are TRBV6-1 and TRBJ2-7; D is possibly TRBD1 (6 bases). The V gene's germline CDR1 is MNHNS and CDR2 SASEGT. The CDR3 length is 13 residues. The CDR3 spells CASNEQGYYEQYF. The CDR3 DNA sequence: TGTGCCAGCAATGAACAGGGCTACTACGAGCAGTACTTC.